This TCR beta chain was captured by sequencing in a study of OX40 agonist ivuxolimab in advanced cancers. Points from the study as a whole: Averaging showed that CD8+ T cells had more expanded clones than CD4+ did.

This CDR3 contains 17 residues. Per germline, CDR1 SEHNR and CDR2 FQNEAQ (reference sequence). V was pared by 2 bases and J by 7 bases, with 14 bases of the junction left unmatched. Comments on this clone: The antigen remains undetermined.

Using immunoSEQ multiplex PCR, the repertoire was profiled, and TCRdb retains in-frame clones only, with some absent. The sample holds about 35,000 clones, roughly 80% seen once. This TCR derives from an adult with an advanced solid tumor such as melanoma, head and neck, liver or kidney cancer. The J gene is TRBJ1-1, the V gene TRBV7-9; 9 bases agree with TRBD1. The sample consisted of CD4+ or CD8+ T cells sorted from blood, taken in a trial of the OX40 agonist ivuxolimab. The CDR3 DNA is TGTGCCAGCAGCTTAATATCGGGACAGGGCGATTTCGGTGAAGCTTTCTTT. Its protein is CASSLISGQGDFGEAFF. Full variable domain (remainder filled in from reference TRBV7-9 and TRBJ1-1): DTGVSQNPRHKITKRGQNVTFRCDPISEHNRLYWYRQTLGQGPEFLTYFQNEAQLEKSRLLSDRFSAERPKGSFSTLEIQRTEQGDSAMYLCASSLISGQGDFGEAFFGQGTRLTVV.